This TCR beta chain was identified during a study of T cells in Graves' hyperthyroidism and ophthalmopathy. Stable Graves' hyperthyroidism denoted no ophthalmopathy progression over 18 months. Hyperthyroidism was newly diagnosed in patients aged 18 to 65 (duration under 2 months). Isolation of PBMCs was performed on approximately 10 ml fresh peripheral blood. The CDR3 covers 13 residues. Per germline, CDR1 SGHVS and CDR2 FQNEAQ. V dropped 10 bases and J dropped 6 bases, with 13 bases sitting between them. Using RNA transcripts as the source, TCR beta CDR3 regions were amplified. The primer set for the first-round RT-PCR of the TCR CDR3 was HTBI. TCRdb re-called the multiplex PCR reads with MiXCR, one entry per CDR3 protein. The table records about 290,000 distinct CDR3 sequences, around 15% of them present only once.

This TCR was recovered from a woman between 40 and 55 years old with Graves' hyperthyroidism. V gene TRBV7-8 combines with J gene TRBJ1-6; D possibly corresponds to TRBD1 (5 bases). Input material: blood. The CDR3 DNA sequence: TGTGCCACCTCGGGGGGAGGTAATTCACCCCTCCACTTT. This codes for CATSGGGNSPLHF.